This T cell receptor beta chain comes out of a study of cytomegalovirus exposure and HLA in healthy donors. This CDR3 contains 14 residues. The V and J ends lost 7 bases and 6 bases, in that order; junction bases with no gene match: 10. The V gene's germline CDR1 is SGHVS and CDR2 FNYEAQ. For this clone: The antigen remains undetermined.

Primers: 60 Vbeta forward and 13 Jbeta reverse. Produced via immunoSEQ multiplex PCR; TCRdb's table is partial and in-frame only. The table records 140,000 or so clones, around 80% of them present only once. General study results and limits: In an earlier analysis, productive rearrangement rates for most beta V segments clustered near 87% or 30%. Later analysis identified several of the most significant clusters that appeared linked to common viral pathogens.

Sequencing was carried out using PBMCs. The chain joins TRBV7-6 to TRBJ2-3; TRBD1 matches 7 bases. The receptor was derived from a boy aged 2 to 10 in good health and CMV-seronegative. This CDR3 reads CASTRQGSQDTQYF. The CDR3 DNA is TGTGCCAGCACCAGACAGGGTTCACAGGATACGCAGTATTTT.